This TCR beta chain emerged from a study of T cell responses to AZD1222 COVID-19 vaccine. CDR1 and CDR2 from the germline V gene are SGDLS and YYNGEE. CDR3 size: 18 residues. The V segment lost 0 bases and the J segment 1 base; nucleotides outside the gene matches: 11. Only in-frame clones appear in the TCRdb table, and some are missing; sequencing was by immunoSEQ multiplex PCR. The table has about 120,000 clones, more than 75% seen once. This clone was seen a handful of times. The sequence derives from an adult in good health. J is TRBJ2-5 and V is TRBV9; TRBD1 agrees at 8 bases. The material was peripheral blood, obtained on day 0 of AZD1222 vaccination. The CDR3, as DNA: TGTGCCAGCAGCGTAGGCCCTCTCACAGGGGGTATCCAAGAGACCCAGTACTTC. Translated, it gives CASSVGPLTGGIQETQYF.